This T cell receptor (beta chain) was found in a study of spatial heterogeneity in lung cancer. On the study more broadly: More than eight raw reads, on average, carried each unique TCR and UMI combination. Study observations and caveats: Counts of expanded alpha and beta TCRs within tumors tracked the tumor nonsynonymous mutation count.

There are 15 residues in the CDR3. Trimming pared 1 base from V and 2 bases from J, leaving 6 bases between. CDR1 is MNHEY and CDR2 is SMNVEV in the germline V gene (reference sequence). As to time point: sample taken at primary tumor resection. TCRdb reprocessed the 5' RACE reads via MiXCR and lists one record per CDR3 protein. Among around 20,000 distinct CDR3 sequences, roughly 3% were seen once, and the ten largest hold around 8%. Concerning this clonotype itself: Its matching antigen is unknown.

The chain combines TRBV27 with TRBJ2-6; D tentatively fits TRBD1 or TRBD2 (5 bases each). The sequencing here drew on lung tumor tissue, taken at surgery. This TCR came from a male donor with early-stage non-small cell lung cancer. In DNA, the CDR3 is TGTGCCAGCAGTTTATGGGGGACTGGGGCCAACGTCCTGACTTTC. This encodes CASSLWGTGANVLTF.